A single sample is the source of the 14 T cell receptor beta chains below, sequenced in a study of T cells in Graves' hyperthyroidism and ophthalmopathy. The source material, RNA transcripts, was used to amplify TCR beta CDR3 regions. First-round RT-PCR targeting the TCR CDR3 was performed with the HTBI primer set. TCRdb analysed the multiplex PCR reads with MiXCR anew, one entry per CDR3 protein. There are about 59,000 distinct CDR3 sequences in the sample; about 53% occur only once, and roughly 3.3% lies in the top ten. The sequenced sample consisted of blood. These TCRs come from an older woman with Graves' ophthalmopathy.

This clonotype came up many times. The chain joins TRBV6-2 or TRBV6-3 to TRBJ2-5; 15 bases line up with TRBD2. CDR3 length equals 18 residues. CDR1 and CDR2 from the germline V gene are MNHEY and SVGEGT. V lost 2 bases, J lost 5 bases, and 9 bases stayed unmatched. The CDR3 DNA sequence: TGTGCCAGCAGTTACGGGGGACTAGCGGGGGGCCATGTGGAGACCCAGTACTTC. It codes for CASSYGGLAGGHVETQYF.

The chain joins TRBV29-1 to TRBJ1-1; D gene uncertain. Germline V gene data show CDR1 as SQVTM and CDR2 as ANQGSEA. This CDR3 contains 13 residues. Trimming stripped 6 bases from V and 8 bases from J, with 19 bases between. The CDR3, as DNA: TGCAGCGTCTCGGAGGGTGGGTTCCCCGAAGCTTTCTTT. It encodes CSVSEGGFPEAFF.

This CDR3 is CASSGNPPAGQFSNQPQHF. Written as DNA, the CDR3 is TGCGCCAGCAGTGGAAACCCCCCGGCGGGACAGTTTAGCAATCAGCCCCAGCATTTT. This chain links TRBV10-1 with TRBJ1-5, with 7 bases aligning to TRBD1. Per the germline V gene, CDR1 is WNHNN and CDR2 is SYGVQD (reference sequence). J gave up 0 bases and V 4 bases, and 15 bases lay outside the gene matches. The CDR3 consists of 19 residues.

This clonotype was counted at least ten times. The V gene is TRBV19, the J gene TRBJ2-7; tentatively, D is TRBD2 (5 bases). V gave up 5 bases and J gave up 0 bases, with 11 bases separating them. Germline loops: CDR1 LNHDA, CDR2 SQIVND (reference sequence). This CDR3 spans 14 amino acids. The CDR3 nucleotides read TGTGCCAGTAGTGGCCGACGGGGCTCCTACGAGCAGTACTTC. Residues: CASSGRRGSYEQYF.

This clonotype came up once. V gene TRBV20-1 combines with J gene TRBJ2-1; TRBD2 agrees at 11 bases. V lost 6 bases, J lost 6 bases, and 7 bases stayed unmatched. This CDR3 has 14 amino acids. Germline-derived CDR1 and CDR2 are DFQATT and SNEGSKA (reference sequence). CDR3 sequence reads: CSAWGSGGANEQFF. The DNA for the CDR3 is TGCAGTGCCTGGGGTAGCGGGGGGGCCAATGAGCAGTTCTTC.

The table lists this clonotype with many counts. The rearrangement joins TRBV20-1 to TRBJ2-3; 10 bases are a match to TRBD2. The V segment lost 0 bases and the J segment 5 bases; nucleotides outside the gene matches: 5. The germline gives CDR1 DFQATT, CDR2 SNEGSKA (reference sequence). This CDR3 contains 15 residues. CDR3 nucleotide sequence: TGCAGTGCTAGAGAGGTAGCGGGGGGCGGAGATACGCAGTATTTT. The encoded protein is CSAREVAGGGDTQYF.

The CDR3 region is CASSYRQGALIYGYTF. Here the CDR3 DNA reads TGTGCCAGCAGTTACCGACAGGGGGCGCTGATCTATGGCTACACCTTC. The chain recombines TRBV6-1 with TRBJ1-2, with 10 bases identical to TRBD1. Germline loops: CDR1 MNHNS, CDR2 SASEGT. With 5 bases clipped from V and 4 bases from J, the junction kept 10 bases outside the gene matches. The length of the CDR3 is 16 residues.

J is TRBJ2-1 and V is TRBV7-2, with 10 bases that match TRBD2. This CDR3 contains 15 residues. Germline CDR1 and CDR2: SGHTA and FQGNSA. The V segment lost 6 bases and the J segment 4 bases; nucleotides outside the gene matches: 6. The CDR3 here is CASSLILAGYNEQFF. CDR3 DNA sequence: TGTGCCAGCAGTTTAATACTAGCGGGGTACAATGAGCAGTTCTTC.

About this clonotype: One end of the junction is discordant with germline, which a read error may explain. The V and J genes are TRBV20-1 and TRBJ2-1; D possibly corresponds to TRBD2 (5 bases). The CDR3 sequence is 15 residues long. Germline V gene data show CDR1 as DFQATT and CDR2 as SNEGSKA (reference sequence). The chain's CDR3 is CSARPQTGSYTEQFF. Written as DNA, the CDR3 is TGCAGTGCTAGACCTCAAACGGGGAGTTACACTGAGCAGTTCTTC.

This clonotype was counted only a few times. The chain couples TRBV19 to TRBJ2-7; tentative D call: TRBD2 (6 bases). The CDR3 has 14 amino acids. Trimming left V 4 bases short and J 4 bases short, with 14 bases between. CDR1 is LNHDA, CDR2 SQIVND, per germline (reference sequence). The CDR3: CASSTSIGGYEQYF. The CDR3 DNA reads as TGTGCCAGTAGTACCTCCATTGGAGGGTACGAGCAGTACTTC.

In its sample, this clonotype was seen once. The chain links TRBV15 to TRBJ2-7; 13 nucleotides line up with TRBD2. The J segment lost 5 bases and the V segment lost 1 base, leaving 8 bases of the junction unmatched. This CDR3 spans 17 amino acids. Germline CDR1 and CDR2: LNHNV and YYDKDF (reference sequence). CDR3 in DNA: TGTGCCACCAGCAGAGGAACTAGCGGGGGGGCCATCGACGAGCAGTACTTC. This sequence encodes CATSRGTSGGAIDEQYF.

This chain connects TRBV9 to TRBJ1-3; D is unclear. This CDR3 contains 17 residues. CDR1 and CDR2 (germline): SGDLS, YYNGEE. The V end was cut by 0 bases, the J end by 0 bases, with 13 bases between. The CDR3 DNA reads TGTGCCAGCAGCGTAGGAGGCTCCAGCTTCTCTGGAAACACCATATATTTT. Its protein is CASSVGGSSFSGNTIYF.

On this clonotype: The junction departs from the called germline gene at one end, perhaps through a read error. The V call is TRBV12-3 or TRBV12-4, the J call TRBJ1-5, with 7 bases lining up with TRBD1. This CDR3 is built from 16 residues. The CDR3 nucleotides read TGTGCCAGCACCAAAAGACAGGGCCTTAACAATCAGTCCCAGCATTTT. Protein: CASTKRQGLNNQSQHF.

The chain couples TRBV7-2 to TRBJ2-2; a possible D gene is TRBD2 (5 bases). Germline V CDR1 and CDR2: SGHTA, FQGNSA. The CDR3 is 14 residues long. Trimming cost V 0 bases and J 6 bases, with 8 bases left between them. CDR3 nucleotide sequence: TGTGCCAGCAGCTTAGCGGGAGAGCCCGGGGAGCTGTTTTTT. Translation gives CASSLAGEPGELFF.